The 28 T cell receptor beta chains reported below all come from one sample, sequenced in a study of T cells in Graves' hyperthyroidism and ophthalmopathy. From RNA transcripts, TCR beta CDR3 regions were amplified. Initially, a first-round RT-PCR of the TCR CDR3 employed the HTBI primer set. One entry per CDR3 protein results from TCRdb running MiXCR on the multiplex PCR reads. In the table there are hundreds of thousands of distinct CDR3 sequences, less than 20% of which are singletons. The sequencing sample was made of blood. These receptors originate from a woman aged 18 to 35 with Graves' hyperthyroidism.

This clonotype was detected ten times or more. This chain uses TRBV7-6 with TRBJ1-4; a weak D match, TRBD1 (6 bases). The CDR3 consists of 16 residues. V dropped 5 bases and J dropped 3 bases, with 16 bases sitting between them. Germline CDR1 reads SGHVS; CDR2 reads FNYEAQ. This CDR3 reads CASSRDGGRPNEKLFF. CDR3 DNA sequence: TGTGCCAGCAGCCGGGATGGGGGCAGACCTAATGAAAAACTGTTTTTT.

This clonotype has more than one count but fewer than ten. The chain is built from TRBV10-2 and TRBJ1-2; perhaps TRBD1 as D (5 bases). CDR3 length equals 14 residues. V shed 0 bases and J shed 2 bases, with 7 bases lying between them. Germline CDR1 is WSHSY and CDR2 is SAAADI. CDR3 sequence (DNA): TGCGCCAGCAGTGAGTCGGGGGGAAACTATGGCTACACCTTC. Encoded protein: CASSESGGNYGYTF.

At least ten counts were recorded for this clonotype. The chain's CDR3 is CASSCPGDQETQYF. The CDR3 nucleotides are TGTGCCAGCAGCTGCCCGGGGGACCAAGAGACCCAGTACTTC. The genes are TRBV7-3 and TRBJ2-5; tentatively, D is TRBD2 (6 bases). The CDR3 contains 14 residues. CDR1 and CDR2 from the germline V gene are SGHTA and FQGTGA. Trimming cost V 4 bases and J 0 bases, with 9 bases left between them.

This chain uses TRBV29-1 with TRBJ2-7; TRBD2 aligns across 7 bases. The length of the CDR3 is 14 residues. Germline loops: CDR1 SQVTM, CDR2 ANQGSEA. With V trimmed by 6 bases and J by 5 bases, 13 bases remained unmatched. CDR3 in DNA: TGCAGCGTCGGGAAGATGGCGGGGGTGCACGAGCAGTACTTC. Translated: CSVGKMAGVHEQYF.

This clonotype was detected many times. The chain uses TRBV20-1 and TRBJ1-1, with a possible D match to TRBD1 (6 bases). This CDR3 comprises 14 residues. Trimming took off 3 bases at V and 3 bases at J, with 14 bases between the two ends. Germline CDR1 and CDR2: DFQATT and SNEGSKA (reference sequence). In DNA, the CDR3 is TGCAGTGCTAGGGGGGGGGGGCAAGACACTGAAGCTTTCTTT. Protein sequence: CSARGGGQDTEAFF.

Comment on this clonotype: This may stem from a read error, because a much larger clone lies one nucleotide away. The chain joins TRBV7-6 to TRBJ1-1; D uncertain. The CDR3 has 14 residues. CDR1 and CDR2 from the germline V gene are SGHVS and FNYEAQ. The CDR3 nucleotides are TGTGTCAGCAGCTTAGGCAGATCGAACACTGAAGCTTTCTTT. It codes for CVSSLGRSNTEAFF.

This clonotype was counted at least ten times. The V and J genes are TRBV12-3 or TRBV12-4 and TRBJ2-7, with 7 bases fitting TRBD2. J lost 3 bases, V lost 5 bases, and 7 bases had no gene match. The CDR3 has 14 amino acids. The CDR3 reads CASSTTGTNYEQYF. The CDR3 nucleotides are TGTGCCAGCAGTACAACCGGGACTAACTACGAGCAGTACTTC.

This clonotype was detected ten times or more. The rearrangement links TRBV18 to TRBJ2-1, with 16 bases fitting TRBD2. Trimming removed 7 bases from V and 8 bases from J; junction bases left unmatched: 5. Germline V gene data show CDR1 as KGHSH and CDR2 as LQKENI. The CDR3 runs to 15 residues. The CDR3 nucleotides are TGTGCCAGCTACTCGGGACTAGCGGGAGGGCATGAGCAGTTCTTC. As protein: CASYSGLAGGHEQFF.

This clonotype was picked up a small number of times. J is TRBJ2-3 and V is TRBV6-2 or TRBV6-3; D gene unclear. Trimming took 2 bases from V and 3 from J, leaving 9 bases between them. Per germline, CDR1 MNHEY and CDR2 SVGEGT. This CDR3 region has 14 residues. This CDR3 is CASSYRRLTDTQYF. The CDR3, as DNA: TGTGCCAGCAGTTACCGGCGATTAACAGATACGCAGTATTTT.

This clonotype was observed a few times. The chain couples TRBV5-1 to TRBJ2-7, with 8 bases lining up with TRBD1. Germline trimming cut 0 bases from V and 3 bases from J; bases unmatched to any gene: 8. The CDR3 runs to 16 residues. CDR1 SGHRS and CDR2 YFSETQ come from the germline V gene. The CDR3 region has the DNA TGCGCCAGCAGCTTGGCCGCAGGGGGCCGGAACTACGAGCAGTACTTC. It is translated as CASSLAAGGRNYEQYF.

This clonotype was counted between two and nine times. The chain employs TRBV5-1 and TRBJ2-7; 12 nucleotides line up with TRBD2. V lost 0 bases, J lost 6 bases, and 10 bases stayed unmatched. The V gene's germline CDR1 is SGHRS and CDR2 YFSETQ. The CDR3 length is 17 residues. Here the CDR3 DNA reads TGCGCCAGCAGCTTGGATGGAGCTAGCGGGAGGGCTGGCGAGCAGTACTTC. It encodes CASSLDGASGRAGEQYF.

The chain uses TRBV2 and TRBJ2-1; D possibly corresponds to TRBD2 (6 bases). The V end was cut by 6 bases, the J end by 3 bases, with 12 bases between. In germline, CDR1 is SNHLY, CDR2 FYNNEI. This CDR3 comprises 14 residues. The CDR3 is CASRRDNNYNEQFF. In nucleotides, the CDR3 is TGTGCCAGCAGGCGGGATAACAACTACAATGAGCAGTTCTTC.

This clonotype was observed many times. The chain links TRBV15 to TRBJ2-3; tentatively, D is TRBD1 (5 bases). Germline V lookup: CDR1 LNHNV, CDR2 YYDKDF (reference sequence). The CDR3 has 14 residues. Between the trimmed V and J ends, which lost 3 bases and 8 bases, there was a span of 15 bases. CDR3 nucleotide sequence: TGTGCCACCAGCAGGGAAACAGGAGAAGGTACGCAGTATTTT. This encodes CATSRETGEGTQYF.

The sample holds many counts of this clonotype. The rearrangement links TRBV6-2 or TRBV6-3 to TRBJ2-5; possible D gene TRBD2, 6 bases. V was clipped by 0 bases and J by 4 bases, with 18 bases between them. Germline loops: CDR1 MNHEY, CDR2 SVGEGT. CDR3 length: 17 residues. The CDR3 reads CASSYSTGEAVRETQYF. CDR3 DNA: TGTGCCAGCAGTTACTCGACTGGGGAGGCGGTGCGAGAGACCCAGTACTTC.

At least ten counts were recorded for this clonotype. The chain uses TRBV12-3 or TRBV12-4 and TRBJ1-1; unclear D gene. The CDR3 has 12 amino acids. V was shortened by 4 bases and J by 2 bases, with 5 bases between the two germline ends. CDR3 region: CASSWANTEAFF. The CDR3 region has the DNA TGTGCCAGCAGTTGGGCTAACACTGAAGCTTTCTTT.

This clonotype was counted at least ten times. The rearrangement uses TRBV2 and TRBJ1-5; TRBD1 matches at 10 bases. In germline, CDR1 is SNHLY, CDR2 FYNNEI. V lost 6 bases to trimming and J lost 6 bases; unmatched junction nucleotides: 8. This CDR3 contains 15 residues. CDR3 sequence (DNA): TGTGCCAGCAGCCCCGGGACAGGGGTGAGTCAGCCCCAGCATTTT. Protein product: CASSPGTGVSQPQHF.

The chain links TRBV2 to TRBJ2-1; 15 bases are shared with TRBD2. With V trimmed by 6 bases and J by 4 bases, 1 base remained unmatched. The germline V gene encodes CDR1 SNHLY and CDR2 FYNNEI. The CDR3 spans 15 residues. The CDR3: CASRGTSGGYNEQFF. As DNA, the CDR3 is TGTGCCAGCAGAGGGACTAGCGGGGGGTACAATGAGCAGTTCTTC.

This clonotype was seen ten or more times. The V gene is TRBV6-1, the J gene TRBJ1-2; D remains unclear. The V and J ends lost 5 bases and 7 bases respectively, with 20 bases between them. In germline, CDR1 is MNHNS, CDR2 SASEGT. This CDR3 has 15 amino acids. The CDR3: CASSSHNPGGSGYTF. CDR3 DNA sequence: TGTGCCAGCAGTTCCCACAACCCGGGAGGCAGTGGCTACACCTTC.

The CDR3 loop reads CSARPLAGPRGGELFF. For the CDR3, the DNA is TGCAGTGCTAGACCACTAGCGGGGCCGAGGGGCGGGGAGCTGTTTTTT. V is TRBV20-1 and J is TRBJ2-2; 10 bases match TRBD2. This CDR3 is 16 amino acids long. Germline trimming cut 2 bases from V and 7 bases from J; bases unmatched to any gene: 10. Germline loops: CDR1 DFQATT, CDR2 SNEGSKA (reference sequence).

The table lists this clonotype with a few counts. It may be a read error: a sequence one base away is much more abundant. CDR3 nucleotides: TGTGCCGGCAGTTTTGCAGGGATCAGCAATCAGCCCCAGCATTTT. Translated, it gives CAGSFAGISNQPQHF. The gene calls are TRBV28 and TRBJ1-5, with D possibly matching TRBD1 (5 bases). The CDR3 has 15 residues. The V gene's germline CDR1 is MDHEN and CDR2 SYDVKM.

This clonotype was seen ten or more times. The chain couples TRBV6-1 to TRBJ2-7; D is possibly TRBD1 (5 bases). The germline gives CDR1 MNHNS, CDR2 SASEGT. CDR3 length: 13 amino acids. V was cut by 7 bases and J by 5 bases, with 15 bases left in between. The CDR3 sequence is CASNGHLGDEQYF. Here the CDR3 DNA reads TGTGCCAGCAACGGACACCTTGGGGACGAGCAGTACTTC.

This clonotype has ten or more counts. The V call is TRBV12-3 or TRBV12-4, the J call TRBJ1-1, with 10 bases identical to TRBD1. The length of the CDR3 is 17 residues. V lost 3 bases to trimming and J lost 5 bases; unmatched junction nucleotides: 12. The CDR3 region has the DNA TGTGCCAGCAGTTTTTGGGACAGGGGTTCAGGTTGGACTGAAGCTTTCTTT. It translates to CASSFWDRGSGWTEAFF.

This clonotype was counted many times. The J gene is TRBJ1-5, the V gene TRBV12-3 or TRBV12-4; 8 positions agree with TRBD1. CDR3 size: 15 residues. Trimming took 5 bases from V and 9 from J; bases not matched to a gene: 12. The chain's CDR3 is CASSPPRQGFSPQHF. In DNA form, the CDR3 reads TGTGCCAGCAGTCCCCCTAGACAGGGGTTTTCGCCCCAGCATTTT.

The rearrangement links TRBV29-1 to TRBJ2-7; TRBD1 matches 8 bases. Germline trimming cut 4 bases from V and 5 bases from J; bases unmatched to any gene: 7. Looked up from germline, CDR1 is SQVTM and CDR2 is ANQGSEA. This CDR3 has 13 residues. In nucleotides, the CDR3 is TGCAGCGTTGTGGGAACAGGGGGACACGAGCAGTACTTC. It yields the protein CSVVGTGGHEQYF.

This clonotype was seen at least ten times. This chain uses TRBV7-2 with TRBJ2-7; TRBD2 matches 10 bases. The CDR3 covers 13 residues. Unmatched junction bases numbered 2, after V lost 6 bases and J lost 3 bases. In germline, CDR1 is SGHTA, CDR2 FQGNSA. The DNA for the CDR3 is TGTGCCAGCAGACCTAGCGGGGGCTACGAGCAGTACTTC. This encodes CASRPSGGYEQYF.

The sample holds a few counts of this clonotype. The chain joins TRBV9 to TRBJ1-1, with D tentatively TRBD1 (5 bases). V lost 4 bases to trimming and J lost 2 bases, with 18 bases between them. CDR3 size: 16 residues. Germline lookup yields CDR1 SGDLS and CDR2 YYNGEE. The CDR3 nucleotides are TGTGCCAGCAGCACCAGGGCCCCTGAGCTAAACACTGAAGCTTTCTTT. Encoded protein: CASSTRAPELNTEAFF.

This clonotype was recorded at least ten times. The chain carries TRBV12-3 or TRBV12-4 and TRBJ2-7; TRBD1 aligns across 8 bases. The J segment lost 0 bases and the V segment lost 5 bases, leaving 9 bases of the junction unmatched. The CDR3 is 16 residues long. CDR3 in DNA: TGTGCCAGCAGTGCACACCGGGACAGGTCCTCCTACGAGCAGTACTTC. It translates to CASSAHRDRSSYEQYF.

As regards this clonotype: A junction end diverges from the germline sequence, so it may reflect a read error. The CDR3 here is CASSQGSGLETQYF. CDR3 nucleotides: TGCGCCAGCAGCCAGGGGTCCGGGCTGGAGACCCAGTACTTC. This chain connects TRBV7-2 to TRBJ2-5, with D possibly matching TRBD1 (6 bases). The germline V gene encodes CDR1 SGHTA and CDR2 FQGNSA. The CDR3 is 14 amino acids.